This entry features one T cell receptor beta chain sequence. The sample originates from a study of blood T cell repertoires in COVID-19. Repertoires were generated with immunoSEQ multiplex PCR, while TCRdb's copy carries only in-frame clones and drops some. The top ten hold 1.5% to 2% of the sample, which has about 180,000 clones, about 91% seen once. There are 15 residues in the CDR3. V gave up 5 bases and J gave up 2 bases, with 14 bases separating them. From germline, CDR1 is SGHAT and CDR2 FQNNGV. This chain joins TRBV11-2 and TRBJ2-3; D may be TRBD2 (6 bases). The TCR originated in a woman aged 45 to 65 with acute or convalescent COVID-19. Source material: peripheral blood. CDR3 sequence reads: CASSPRDSLTDTQYF. The CDR3 region has the DNA TGTGCCAGCAGCCCCCGGGACTCGCTCACAGATACGCAGTATTTT. The full variable domain, in which reference TRBV11-2 and TRBJ2-3 provide the parts outside the CDR3, is EAGVAQSPRYKIIEKRQSVAFWCNPISGHATLYWYQQILGQGPKLLIQFQNNGVVDDSQLPKDRFSAERLKGVDSTLKIQPAKLEDSAVYLCASSPRDSLTDTQYFGPGTRLTVL.